The 3 T cell receptor beta chains below all came from one sample that was sequenced in a study of blood T cell repertoires in COVID-19. The assay was immunoSEQ multiplex PCR, and TCRdb's table has in-frame clones only and misses some. The sample consists of about 110,000 clones, 88% of them appearing once. The specimen was peripheral blood. These receptors all come from a woman in her forties or fifties with acute or convalescent COVID-19.

V usage is TRBV3-1 (or the pseudogene TRBV3-2) and J usage is TRBJ1-1, with D unresolved. CDR1 is LGHDT, CDR2 YNNKEL, per germline (reference sequence). V was cut by 1 base and J by 3 bases, with 12 bases left in between. The CDR3 is 15 residues long. The CDR3 DNA reads TGTGCCAGCAGCCAAGTGATGGTGAGGGACACTGAAGCTTTCTTT. The encoded protein is CASSQVMVRDTEAFF.

The chain couples TRBV28 to TRBJ2-5; D perhaps matches TRBD2 (7 bases). The CDR3 sequence is 13 residues long. Germline CDR1 MDHEN, CDR2 SYDVKM. Trimming removed 6 bases at V and 1 base at J, with 9 bases between. The CDR3 coding sequence is TGTGCCAGCAGGAGGGGGGGCCAAGAGACCCAGTACTTC. It encodes CASRRGGQETQYF.

J is TRBJ2-1 and V is TRBV24-1, with D perhaps TRBD2 (5 bases). V gave up 4 bases and J gave up 0 bases, with 12 bases separating them. Germline V gene sequence: CDR1 KGHDR, CDR2 SFDVKD. The CDR3 spans 16 residues. CDR3 residues: CATSDLSGSSYNEQFF. Written as DNA, the CDR3 is TGTGCCACCAGTGACCTGAGCGGTAGCTCCTACAATGAGCAGTTCTTC.